A single sample is the source of the 5 T cell receptor beta chains below, sequenced in a study of blood T cell repertoires in COVID-19. Libraries were prepared by immunoSEQ multiplex PCR; TCRdb keeps only in-frame clonotypes and omits some of them. The sample records 200,000 to 300,000 clones, approximately 86% being singletons. What was sequenced was PBMCs or T cells enriched from blood (not recorded which). These receptors were taken from a woman in her 40s with acute COVID-19.

This clone was picked up a small number of times. The chain has TRBV4-1 and TRBJ2-7, with 8 bases that match TRBD2. The CDR3 has 16 residues. The germline CDR1 and CDR2 sequences are MGHRA and YSYEKL. The V segment lost 0 bases and the J segment 2 bases; nucleotides outside the gene matches: 6. The CDR3 coding sequence is TGCGCCAGCAGCCAAGATCAACCGGGACTAGCCTACGAGCAGTACTTC. As protein: CASSQDQPGLAYEQYF.

This chain joins TRBV13 and TRBJ1-3; D is unresolved. This CDR3 spans 14 amino acids. Germline V gene lookup returns CDR1 PRHDT and CDR2 FYEKMQ (reference sequence). The V end lost 3 bases, the J end lost 1 base, and 7 bases lay between the germline ends. The CDR3 nucleotides read TGTGCCAGCAGCTTTCTCCAGTCTGGAAACACCATATATTTT. It translates to CASSFLQSGNTIYF.

The rearrangement joins TRBV13 to TRBJ2-7; a weak D match, TRBD2 (6 bases). V was clipped by 5 bases and J by 7 bases, with 27 bases between them. The CDR3 contains 17 residues. CDR1 and CDR2 (germline): PRHDT, FYEKMQ (reference sequence). CDR3 sequence: CASSPLASGGRTGEQYF. For the CDR3, the DNA is TGTGCCAGCAGCCCCCTAGCATCAGGAGGGCGGACGGGGGAGCAGTACTTC.

This clone was detected only a few times. The J gene is TRBJ2-3, the V gene TRBV7-3; 9 bases are shared with TRBD1. The CDR3 runs to 14 residues. The germline V gene has CDR1 SGHTA and CDR2 FQGTGA. After removal of 4 bases from V and 3 bases from J, the junction contained 2 bases not matched to a gene. CDR3 sequence (DNA): TGTGCCAGCAGCTGGACAGGGGAAACAGATACGCAGTATTTT. Translation gives CASSWTGETDTQYF.

The rearrangement uses TRBV3-1 (or the pseudogene TRBV3-2) and TRBJ2-1; 12 nucleotides align to TRBD2. This CDR3 comprises 17 residues. After removal of 6 bases from V and 1 base from J, the junction contained 7 bases not matched to a gene. CDR1 is LGHDT and CDR2 is YNNKEL in the germline V gene (reference sequence). The CDR3, as DNA: TGTGCCAGCAGACGACTAGCGGGAGCTGGGTCCTACAATGAGCAGTTCTTC. Protein sequence: CASRRLAGAGSYNEQFF.